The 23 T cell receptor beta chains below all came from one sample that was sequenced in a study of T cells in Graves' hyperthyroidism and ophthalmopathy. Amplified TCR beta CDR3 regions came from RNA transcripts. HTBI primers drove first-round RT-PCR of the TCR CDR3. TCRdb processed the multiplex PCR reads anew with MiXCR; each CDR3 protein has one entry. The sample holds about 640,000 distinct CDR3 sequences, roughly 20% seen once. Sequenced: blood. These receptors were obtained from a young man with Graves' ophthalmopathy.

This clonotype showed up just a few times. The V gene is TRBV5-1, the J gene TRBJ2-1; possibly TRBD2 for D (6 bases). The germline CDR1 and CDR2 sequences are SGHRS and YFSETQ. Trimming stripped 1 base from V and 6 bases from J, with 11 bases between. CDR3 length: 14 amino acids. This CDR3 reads CASSLSGVGNEQFF. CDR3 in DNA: TGCGCCAGCAGCTTGTCGGGAGTCGGCAATGAGCAGTTCTTC.

CDR3 residues: CASSSSGSGSNEQYF. The CDR3 DNA reads as TGTGCCAGCAGTTCCTCGGGTAGCGGGTCTAACGAGCAGTACTTC. The gene calls are TRBV28 and TRBJ2-7, with 7 positions matching TRBD2. In germline, CDR1 is MDHEN, CDR2 SYDVKM. V lost 4 bases and J lost 5; bases outside the gene matches: 11. The CDR3 loop spans 15 amino acids.

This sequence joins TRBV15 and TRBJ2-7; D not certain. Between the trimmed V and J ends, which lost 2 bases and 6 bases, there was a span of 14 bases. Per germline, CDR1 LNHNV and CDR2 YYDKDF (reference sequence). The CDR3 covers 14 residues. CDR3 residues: CATSRSGLGGEQYF. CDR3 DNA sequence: TGTGCCACCAGCAGATCCGGCCTGGGCGGCGAGCAGTACTTC.

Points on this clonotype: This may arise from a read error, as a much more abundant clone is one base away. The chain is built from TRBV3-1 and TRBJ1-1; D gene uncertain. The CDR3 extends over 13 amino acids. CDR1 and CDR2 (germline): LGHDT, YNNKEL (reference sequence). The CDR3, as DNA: TGTGCCGGCAGCCGGAAGGGGAACACTGAAGCTTTCTTT. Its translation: CAGSRKGNTEAFF.

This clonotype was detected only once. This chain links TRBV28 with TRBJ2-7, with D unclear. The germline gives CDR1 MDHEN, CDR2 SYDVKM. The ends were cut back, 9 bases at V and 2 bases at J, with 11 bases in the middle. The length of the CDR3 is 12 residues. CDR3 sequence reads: CASYPAPYEQYF. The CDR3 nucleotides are TGTGCCAGTTACCCCGCCCCCTACGAGCAGTACTTC.

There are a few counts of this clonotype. The CDR3 region is CASSVAVTEETQYF. Written as DNA, the CDR3 is TGTGCCAGTTCCGTAGCGGTGACTGAAGAGACCCAGTACTTC. The chain carries TRBV7-2 and TRBJ2-5; the D gene is possibly TRBD2 (6 bases). The CDR3 extends over 14 amino acids. Germline CDR1 SGHTA, CDR2 FQGNSA. V lost 9 bases and J lost 3, with 17 bases in between.

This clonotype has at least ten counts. The CDR3 DNA reads TGTGCCAGCAGTTCCGCTAAAGACAGGGCCCAAGAGACCCAGTACTTC. It codes for CASSSAKDRAQETQYF. The chain is built from TRBV12-3 or TRBV12-4 and TRBJ2-5; the match to TRBD1 covers 7 bases. The V gene end was trimmed by 4 bases and the J gene end by 1 base; junction bases not matched to a gene: 9. The CDR3 sequence is 16 residues long.

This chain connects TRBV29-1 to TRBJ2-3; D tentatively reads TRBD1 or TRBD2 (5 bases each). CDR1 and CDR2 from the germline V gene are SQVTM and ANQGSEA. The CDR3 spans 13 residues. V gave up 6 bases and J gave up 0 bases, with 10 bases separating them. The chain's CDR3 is CSVSGRSTDTQYF. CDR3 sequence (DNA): TGCAGCGTCTCGGGACGGAGCACAGATACGCAGTATTTT.

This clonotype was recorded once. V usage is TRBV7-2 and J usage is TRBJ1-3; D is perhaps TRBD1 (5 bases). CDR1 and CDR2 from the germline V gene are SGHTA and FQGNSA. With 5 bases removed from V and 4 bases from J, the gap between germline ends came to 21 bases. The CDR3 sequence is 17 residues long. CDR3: CASSLGFPGWIGNTIYF. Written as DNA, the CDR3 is TGTGCCAGCAGCCTAGGGTTCCCAGGGTGGATCGGAAACACCATATATTTT.

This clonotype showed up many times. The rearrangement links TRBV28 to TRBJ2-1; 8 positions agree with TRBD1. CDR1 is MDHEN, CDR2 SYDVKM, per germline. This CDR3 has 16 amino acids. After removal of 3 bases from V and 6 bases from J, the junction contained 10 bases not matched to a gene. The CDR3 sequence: CASSLGWTGKSNEQFF. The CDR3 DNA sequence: TGTGCCAGCAGTTTGGGGTGGACAGGGAAGAGCAATGAGCAGTTCTTC.

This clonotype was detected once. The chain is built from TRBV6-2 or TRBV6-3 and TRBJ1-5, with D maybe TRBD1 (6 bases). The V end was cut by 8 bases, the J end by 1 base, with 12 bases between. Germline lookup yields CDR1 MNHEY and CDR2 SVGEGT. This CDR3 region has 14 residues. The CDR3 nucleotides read TGTGCCAGCCGTCCGGGGGCAAGCAATCAGCCCCAGCATTTT. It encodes CASRPGASNQPQHF.

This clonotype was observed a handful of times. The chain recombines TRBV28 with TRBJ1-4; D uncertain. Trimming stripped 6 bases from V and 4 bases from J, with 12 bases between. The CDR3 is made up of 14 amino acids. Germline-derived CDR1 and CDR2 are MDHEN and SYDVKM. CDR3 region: CASSPVRNNEKLFF. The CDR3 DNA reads TGTGCCAGCAGCCCCGTGAGGAATAATGAAAAACTGTTTTTT.

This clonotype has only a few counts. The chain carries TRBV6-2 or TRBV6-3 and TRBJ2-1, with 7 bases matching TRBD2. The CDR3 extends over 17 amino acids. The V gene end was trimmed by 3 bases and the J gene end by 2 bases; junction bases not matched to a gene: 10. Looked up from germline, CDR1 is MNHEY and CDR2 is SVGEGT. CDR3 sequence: CASSYLLSGAPYNEQFF. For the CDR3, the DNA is TGTGCCAGCAGTTATCTCCTCAGCGGGGCCCCCTACAATGAGCAGTTCTTC.

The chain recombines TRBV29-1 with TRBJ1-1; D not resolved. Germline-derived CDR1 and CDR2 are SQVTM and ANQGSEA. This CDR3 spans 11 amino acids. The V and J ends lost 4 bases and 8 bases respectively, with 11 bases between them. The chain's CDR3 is CSVVPAAEAFF. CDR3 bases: TGCAGCGTTGTCCCGGCGGCAGAAGCTTTCTTT.

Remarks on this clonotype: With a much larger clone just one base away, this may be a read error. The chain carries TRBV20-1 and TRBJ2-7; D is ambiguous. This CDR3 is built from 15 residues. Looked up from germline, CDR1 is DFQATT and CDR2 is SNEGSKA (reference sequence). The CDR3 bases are TGCAGTGCTAGATCTCGGTTTCCGAGCTCCTGCGAGCAGTACTTC. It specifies CSARSRFPSSCEQYF.

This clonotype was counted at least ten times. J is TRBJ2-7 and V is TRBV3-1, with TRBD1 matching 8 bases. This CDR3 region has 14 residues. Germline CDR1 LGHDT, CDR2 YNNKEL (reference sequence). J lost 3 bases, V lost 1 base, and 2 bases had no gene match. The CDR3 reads CASSQATGGYEQYF. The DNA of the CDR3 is TGTGCCAGCAGCCAAGCAACAGGGGGCTACGAGCAGTACTTC.

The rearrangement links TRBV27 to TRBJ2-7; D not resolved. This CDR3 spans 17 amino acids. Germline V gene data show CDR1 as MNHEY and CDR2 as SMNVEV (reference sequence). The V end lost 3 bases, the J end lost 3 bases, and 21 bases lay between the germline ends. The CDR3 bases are TGTGCCAGCAGTTTTTGGGATCCCCGTTTGGGTTACTACGAGCAGTACTTC. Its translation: CASSFWDPRLGYYEQYF.

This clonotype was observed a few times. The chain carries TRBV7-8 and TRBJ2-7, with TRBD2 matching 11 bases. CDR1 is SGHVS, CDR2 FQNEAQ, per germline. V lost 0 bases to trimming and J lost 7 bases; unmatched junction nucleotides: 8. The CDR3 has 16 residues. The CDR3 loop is CASSLARGASGREQYF. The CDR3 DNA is TGTGCCAGCAGCTTAGCCAGGGGGGCTAGCGGGAGGGAGCAGTACTTC.

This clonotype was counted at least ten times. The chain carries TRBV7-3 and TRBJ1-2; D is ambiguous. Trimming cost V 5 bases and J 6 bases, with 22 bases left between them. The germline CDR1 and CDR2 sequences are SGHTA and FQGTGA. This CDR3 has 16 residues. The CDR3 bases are TGTGCCAGCAGCCCCAGTGGAGTCGCAGGCGGTGATGGCTACACCTTC. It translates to CASSPSGVAGGDGYTF.

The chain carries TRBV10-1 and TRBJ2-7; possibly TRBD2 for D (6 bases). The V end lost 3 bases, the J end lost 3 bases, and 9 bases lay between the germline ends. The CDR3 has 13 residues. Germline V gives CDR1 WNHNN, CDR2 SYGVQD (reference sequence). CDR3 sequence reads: CASSDTGLYEQYF. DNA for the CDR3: TGCGCCAGCAGTGATACGGGACTCTACGAGCAGTACTTC.

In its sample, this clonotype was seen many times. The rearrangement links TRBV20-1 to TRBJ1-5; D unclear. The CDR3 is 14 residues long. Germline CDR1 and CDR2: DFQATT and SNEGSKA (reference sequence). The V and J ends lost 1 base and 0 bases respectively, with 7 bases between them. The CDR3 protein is CSARGSYSNQPQHF. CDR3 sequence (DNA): TGCAGTGCTAGAGGCTCGTATAGCAATCAGCCCCAGCATTTT.

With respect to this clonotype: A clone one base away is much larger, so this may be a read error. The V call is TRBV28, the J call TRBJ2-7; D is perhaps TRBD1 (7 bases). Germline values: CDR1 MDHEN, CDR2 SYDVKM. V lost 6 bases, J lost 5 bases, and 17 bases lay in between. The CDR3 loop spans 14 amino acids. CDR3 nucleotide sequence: TGTGCCAGCAGACTTATGACAGGGAGGCACGAGCAGTACTTC. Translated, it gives CASRLMTGRHEQYF.

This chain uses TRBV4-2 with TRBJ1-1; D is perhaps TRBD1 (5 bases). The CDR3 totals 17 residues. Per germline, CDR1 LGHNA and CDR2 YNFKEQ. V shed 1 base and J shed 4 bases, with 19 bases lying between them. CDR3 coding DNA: TGTGCCAGCAGCCAAGCTGTGGGAGAGGGGCAGGGCACTGAAGCTTTCTTT. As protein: CASSQAVGEGQGTEAFF.